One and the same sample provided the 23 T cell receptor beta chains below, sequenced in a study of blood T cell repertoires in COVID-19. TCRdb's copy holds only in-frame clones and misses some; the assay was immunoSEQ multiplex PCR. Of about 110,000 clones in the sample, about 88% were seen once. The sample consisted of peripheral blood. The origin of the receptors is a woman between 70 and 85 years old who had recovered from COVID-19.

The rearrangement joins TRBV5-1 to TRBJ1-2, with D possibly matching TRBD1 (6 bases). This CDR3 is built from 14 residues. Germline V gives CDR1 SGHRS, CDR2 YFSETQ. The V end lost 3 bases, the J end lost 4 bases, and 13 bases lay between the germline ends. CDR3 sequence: CASSSETGSYGYTF. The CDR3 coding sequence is TGCGCCAGCAGCTCAGAAACAGGGAGCTATGGCTACACCTTC.

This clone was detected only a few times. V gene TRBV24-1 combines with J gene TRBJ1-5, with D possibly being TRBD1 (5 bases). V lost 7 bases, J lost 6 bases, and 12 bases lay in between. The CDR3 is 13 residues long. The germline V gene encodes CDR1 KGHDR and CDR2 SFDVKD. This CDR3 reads CATSPGGAQPQHF. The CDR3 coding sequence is TGTGCCACCAGCCCTGGCGGGGCTCAGCCCCAGCATTTT.

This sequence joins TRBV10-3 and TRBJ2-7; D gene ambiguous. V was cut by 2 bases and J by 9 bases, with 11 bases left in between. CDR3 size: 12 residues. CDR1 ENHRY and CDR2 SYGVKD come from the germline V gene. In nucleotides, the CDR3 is TGTGCCATCAGTGAGGAGCACGGTAGGCAGTACTTC. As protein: CAISEEHGRQYF.

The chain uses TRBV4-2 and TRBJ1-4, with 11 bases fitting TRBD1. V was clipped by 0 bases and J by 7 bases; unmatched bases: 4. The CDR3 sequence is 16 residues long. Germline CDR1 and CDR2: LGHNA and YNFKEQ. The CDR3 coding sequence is TGTGCCAGCAGCCAAGATACCGGGACAGGGGGTGAAAAACTGTTTTTT. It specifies CASSQDTGTGGEKLFF.

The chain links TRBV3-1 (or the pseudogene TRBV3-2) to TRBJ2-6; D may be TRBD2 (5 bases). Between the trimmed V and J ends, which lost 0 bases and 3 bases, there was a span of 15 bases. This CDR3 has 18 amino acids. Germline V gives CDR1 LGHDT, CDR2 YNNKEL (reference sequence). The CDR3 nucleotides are TGTGCCAGCAGCCAAGAGGGGAGTTGGCGTAGTGGGGCCAACGTCCTGACTTTC. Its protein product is CASSQEGSWRSGANVLTF.

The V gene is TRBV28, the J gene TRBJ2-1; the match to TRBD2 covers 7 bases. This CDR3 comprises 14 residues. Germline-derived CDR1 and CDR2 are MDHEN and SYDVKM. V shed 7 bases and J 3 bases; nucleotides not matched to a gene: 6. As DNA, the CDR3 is TGTGCCAGCATTGCGGGGGTTGGCTACAATGAGCAGTTCTTC. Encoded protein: CASIAGVGYNEQFF.

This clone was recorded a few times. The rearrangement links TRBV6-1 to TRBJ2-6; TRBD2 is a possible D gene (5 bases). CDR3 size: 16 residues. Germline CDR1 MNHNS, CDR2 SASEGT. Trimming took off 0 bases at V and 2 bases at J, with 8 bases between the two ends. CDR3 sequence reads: CASSEAGRTGANVLTF. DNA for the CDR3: TGTGCCAGCAGTGAAGCTGGGAGAACTGGGGCCAACGTCCTGACTTTC.

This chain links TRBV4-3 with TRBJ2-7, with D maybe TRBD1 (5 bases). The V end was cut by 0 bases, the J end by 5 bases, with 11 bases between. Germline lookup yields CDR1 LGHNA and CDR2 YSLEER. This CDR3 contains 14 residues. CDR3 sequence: CASSQDPGPDEQYF. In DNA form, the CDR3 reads TGCGCCAGCAGCCAAGATCCAGGGCCCGACGAGCAGTACTTC.

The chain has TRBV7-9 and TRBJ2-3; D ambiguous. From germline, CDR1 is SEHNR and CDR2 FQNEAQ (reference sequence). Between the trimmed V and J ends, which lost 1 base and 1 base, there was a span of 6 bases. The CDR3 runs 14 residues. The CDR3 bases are TGTGCCAGCAGCTTAGGACAACGCACAGATACGCAGTATTTT. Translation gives CASSLGQRTDTQYF.

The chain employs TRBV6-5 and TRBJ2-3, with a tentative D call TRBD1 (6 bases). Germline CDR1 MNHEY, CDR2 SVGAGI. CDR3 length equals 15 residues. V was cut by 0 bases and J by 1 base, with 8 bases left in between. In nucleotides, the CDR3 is TGTGCCAGCAGTTACTCGTACAGGGGCACAGATACGCAGTATTTT. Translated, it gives CASSYSYRGTDTQYF.

CDR3 bases: TGCGCCAGCAGCTCTCCTAGCGGGACTAGCACAGATACGCAGTATTTT. It specifies CASSSPSGTSTDTQYF. The chain has TRBV5-1 and TRBJ2-3; TRBD2 matches at 9 bases. The trim removed 3 bases at V and 0 bases at J, leaving 5 bases unmatched. This CDR3 has 16 residues. The germline V gene has CDR1 SGHRS and CDR2 YFSETQ. Filled out from reference TRBV5-1 and TRBJ2-3, the complete variable domain reads KAGVTQTPRYLIKTRGQQVTLSCSPISGHRSVSWYQQTPGQGLQFLFEYFSETQRNKGNFPGRFSGRQFSNSRSEMNVSTLELGDSALYLCASSSPSGTSTDTQYFGPGTRLTVL.

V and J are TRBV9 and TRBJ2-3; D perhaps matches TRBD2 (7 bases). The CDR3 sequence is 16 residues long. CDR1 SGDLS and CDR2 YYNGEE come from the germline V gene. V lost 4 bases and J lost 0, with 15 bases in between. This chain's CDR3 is CASSTPGGVSTDTQYF. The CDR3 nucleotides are TGTGCCAGCAGCACCCCGGGGGGCGTTAGCACAGATACGCAGTATTTT.

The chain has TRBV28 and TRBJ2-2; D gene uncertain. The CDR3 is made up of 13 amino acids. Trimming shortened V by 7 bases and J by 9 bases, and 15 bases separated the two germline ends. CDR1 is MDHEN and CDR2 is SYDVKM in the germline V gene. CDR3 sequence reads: CASTPTLSRELFF. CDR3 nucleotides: TGTGCCAGCACACCCACTTTGAGTAGGGAGCTGTTTTTT.

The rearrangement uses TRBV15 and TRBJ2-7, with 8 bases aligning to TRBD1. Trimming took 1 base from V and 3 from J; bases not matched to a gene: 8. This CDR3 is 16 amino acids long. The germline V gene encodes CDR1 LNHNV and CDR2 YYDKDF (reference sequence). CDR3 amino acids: CATSRAPGTGNYEQYF. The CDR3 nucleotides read TGTGCCACCAGCAGAGCCCCTGGGACAGGTAACTACGAGCAGTACTTC.

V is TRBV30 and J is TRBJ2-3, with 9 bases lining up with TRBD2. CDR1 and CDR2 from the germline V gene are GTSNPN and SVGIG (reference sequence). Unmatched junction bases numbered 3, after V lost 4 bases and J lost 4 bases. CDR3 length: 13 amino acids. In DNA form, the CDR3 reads TGTGCCTGGACTAGCGGGACGGCAGATACGCAGTATTTT. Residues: CAWTSGTADTQYF. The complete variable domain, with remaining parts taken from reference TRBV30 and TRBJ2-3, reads SQTIHQWPATLVQPVGSPLSLECTVEGTSNPNLYWYRQAAGRGLQLLFYSVGIGQISSEVPQNLSASRPQDRQFILSSKKLLLSDSGFYLCAWTSGTADTQYFGPGTRLTVL.

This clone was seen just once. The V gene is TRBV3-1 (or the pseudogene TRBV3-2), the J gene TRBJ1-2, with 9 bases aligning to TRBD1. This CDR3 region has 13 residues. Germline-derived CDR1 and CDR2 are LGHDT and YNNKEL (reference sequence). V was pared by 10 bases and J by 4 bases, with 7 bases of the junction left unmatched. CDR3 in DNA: TGTGCCACCAGGGGACAGGGTGGCTATGGCTACACCTTC. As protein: CATRGQGGYGYTF.

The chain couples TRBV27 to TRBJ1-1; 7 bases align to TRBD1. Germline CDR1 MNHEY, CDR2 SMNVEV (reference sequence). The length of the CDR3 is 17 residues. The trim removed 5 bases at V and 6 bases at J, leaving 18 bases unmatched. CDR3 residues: CASSIRGMGQLGAEAFF. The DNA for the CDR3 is TGTGCCAGCAGTATCCGGGGGATGGGACAGCTAGGGGCTGAAGCTTTCTTT.

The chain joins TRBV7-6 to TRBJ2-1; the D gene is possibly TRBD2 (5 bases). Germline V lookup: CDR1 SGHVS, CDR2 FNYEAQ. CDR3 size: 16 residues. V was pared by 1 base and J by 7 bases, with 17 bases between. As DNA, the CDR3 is TGTGCCAGCAGCTTAGGCCCGGGGTTAGGATTGAATGAGCAGTTCTTC. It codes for CASSLGPGLGLNEQFF.

The CDR3 region is CASSYEREAYEQYF. CDR3 DNA: TGTGCCAGCAGTTACGAGCGGGAGGCCTACGAGCAGTACTTC. The chain has TRBV27 and TRBJ2-7; 9 nucleotides align to TRBD2. The V gene's germline CDR1 is MNHEY and CDR2 SMNVEV (reference sequence). The CDR3 consists of 14 residues. With V trimmed by 4 bases and J by 2 bases, 3 bases remained unmatched.

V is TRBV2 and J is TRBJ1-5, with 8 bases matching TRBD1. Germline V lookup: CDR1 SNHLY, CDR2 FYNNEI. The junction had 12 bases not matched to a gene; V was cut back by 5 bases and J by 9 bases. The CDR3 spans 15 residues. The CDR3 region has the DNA TGTGCCAGCAGTCCACAGGGGGACCGGGGGAGGCCCCAGCATTTT. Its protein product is CASSPQGDRGRPQHF. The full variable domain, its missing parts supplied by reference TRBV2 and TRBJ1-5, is EPEVTQTPSHQVTQMGQEVILRCVPISNHLYFYWYRQILGQKVEFLVSFYNNEISEKSEIFDDQFSVERPDGSNFTLKIRSTKLEDSAMYFCASSPQGDRGRPQHFGDGTRLSIL.

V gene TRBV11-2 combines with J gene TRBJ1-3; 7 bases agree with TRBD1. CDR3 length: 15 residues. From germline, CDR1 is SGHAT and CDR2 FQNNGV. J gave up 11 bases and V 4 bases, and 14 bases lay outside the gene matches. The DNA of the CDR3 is TGTGCCAGCAGCTATGATCGACAGGGCGGGATTGCCATATATTTT. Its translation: CASSYDRQGGIAIYF.

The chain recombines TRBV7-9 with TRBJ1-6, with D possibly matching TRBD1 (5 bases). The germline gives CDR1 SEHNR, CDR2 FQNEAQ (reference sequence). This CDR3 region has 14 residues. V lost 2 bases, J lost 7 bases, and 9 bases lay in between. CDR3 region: CASSLQGTNSPLHF. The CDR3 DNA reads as TGTGCCAGCAGCTTACAGGGCACGAATTCACCCCTCCACTTT.

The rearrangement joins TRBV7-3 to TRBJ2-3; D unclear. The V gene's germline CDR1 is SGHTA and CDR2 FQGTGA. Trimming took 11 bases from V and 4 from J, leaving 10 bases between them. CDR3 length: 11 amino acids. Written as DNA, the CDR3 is TGTGCCTCCTCAAACTCAGATACGCAGTATTTT. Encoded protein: CASSNSDTQYF.